Below, 5 T cell receptor beta chains from the same sample are listed, as sequenced in a study of low-dose radiotherapy and immunotherapy resistance in tumors. Documented time point: after trial treatment. The treatment: LDRT plus nivolumab, ipilimumab, low-dose cyclophosphamide and aspirin (RACIN trial). Priming of first-strand cDNA relied on TRAV- and TRBV-specific primers (covering alpha and beta chains). The authors amplified TCRs for approximately 18 PCR cycles with a constant-region primer and a V-primer adapter. Each CDR3 protein is one row after TCRdb ran MiXCR on the reads. The table includes around 100,000 distinct CDR3 sequences, 20% to 25% detected once. The source was PBMCs, collected after low-dose radiotherapy plus immunotherapy. The source is a female donor with ovarian cancer.

The J gene is TRBJ1-1, the V gene TRBV7-3; possible D gene TRBD1, 6 bases. With 5 bases removed from V and 3 bases from J, the gap between germline ends came to 19 bases. The CDR3 runs 16 residues. Germline CDR1 is SGHTA and CDR2 is FQGTGA. CDR3 bases: TGTGCCAGCAGCACCAGGGGCCCCGGGGGGGACACTGAAGCTTTCTTT. As protein: CASSTRGPGGDTEAFF.

This clonotype was seen many times. J is TRBJ2-7 and V is TRBV6-6; the D gene could be TRBD1 or TRBD2 (6 bases each). The CDR3 has 14 amino acids. Trimming took off 0 bases at V and 6 bases at J, with 12 bases between the two ends. Germline assignment: CDR1 MNHNY and CDR2 SVGAGI (reference sequence). The CDR3: CASSYSGGAFEQYF. DNA for the CDR3: TGTGCCAGCAGTTACTCGGGGGGCGCTTTCGAGCAGTACTTC.

The rearrangement joins TRBV26 to TRBJ2-2; TRBD1, the table's D call, lacks a check against the DNA. TRBV26 is an annotated pseudogene. This CDR3 is built from 13 residues. The CDR3 protein is CARRRQSTGELFF. CDR3 DNA: TGTGCCAGAAGGAGACAGAGCACCGGGGAGCTGTTTTTT.

The rearrangement joins TRBV29-1 to TRBJ1-2; D is undetermined. Germline CDR1 SQVTM, CDR2 ANQGSEA. Deletions cut 1 base from V and 9 bases from J, with 0 bases between. This CDR3 contains 8 residues. This CDR3 is CSVEGYTF. The DNA for the CDR3 is TGCAGCGTTGAAGGCTACACCTTC.

This clonotype was observed at least ten times. The V and J genes are TRBV19 and TRBJ2-2, with D possibly matching TRBD1 (6 bases). Between the trimmed V and J ends, which lost 3 bases and 5 bases, there was a span of 19 bases. This CDR3 contains 17 residues. CDR1 and CDR2 (germline): LNHDA, SQIVND (reference sequence). The CDR3 is CASSMRPGRQGTGELFF. The CDR3 region has the DNA TGTGCCAGTAGTATGAGACCGGGACGGCAGGGGACCGGGGAGCTGTTTTTT.